The clone carrying this T cell receptor beta chain has only a few counts. Carrying unique molecular identifiers, the cDNA also gained a universal primer site through template switching. TCRdb called the 5' RACE reads again in MiXCR, with one record for every CDR3 protein. The sample lists approximately 260,000 distinct CDR3 sequences; about an eighth were seen once. Germline V gene lookup returns CDR1 SGDLS and CDR2 YYNGEE. Trimming removed 4 bases from V and 8 bases from J; junction bases left unmatched: 8. There are 15 residues in the CDR3. This sample stems from a study of identical twins. This sequence was found in a woman younger than 35 in good health. The chain recombines TRBV9 with TRBJ1-6, with TRBD1 matching over 8 bases. The sample was memory (CD45RO+) T cells sorted from blood. CDR3 residues: CASSPRDRRDSPLHF. Written as DNA, the CDR3 is TGTGCCAGCAGCCCCCGGGACAGGCGGGATTCACCCCTCCACTTT.